The rows below give T cell receptor beta chains drawn from one sample of a study of monozygotic twins with inflammatory bowel disease. TCRdb re-analyzed the 5' RACE reads; it lists each CDR3 protein once, without DNA. This specimen shows 300,000 to 400,000 distinct CDR3 sequences; the ten leading clones hold 2% to 3%. Sequenced input: blood. The receptor source for this set is a human donor with ulcerative colitis or Crohn's disease, or a healthy co-twin of an affected twin (not recorded which). Both conserved end residues are part of each CDR3.

TRBJ2-5 | TRBV7-9 | CASSSTGDQETQYF
TRBJ1-3 | TRBV7-9 | CASSLVLGTSSGNTIYF
TRBJ2-5 | TRBV7-2 | CASSAGQAETQYF
TRBJ1-2 | TRBV4-3 | CASSQESLEYGGYTF
TRBJ2-7 | TRBV7-2 | CASSLVTLYEQYF
TRBJ2-3 | TRBV6-4 | CASSRVPSTDTQYF
TRBJ2-3 | TRBV7-8 | CASSSTRQGLGSDTQYF
TRBJ2-5 | TRBV5-1 | CASSDGTSWLKTQYF
TRBJ2-5 | TRBV5-1 | CASSLRGDKWEETQYF
TRBJ1-2 | TRBV5-1 | CASSRMGQGEFYGYTF
TRBJ1-1 | TRBV28 | CASRGQSPPGAFF
TRBJ2-7 | TRBV5-5 | CASSFSAPLRQYF
TRBJ1-2 | TRBV5-5 | CASSLAASETLYGYTF
TRBJ2-2 | TRBV29-1 | CSVGTGGITGELFF
TRBJ2-4 | TRBV7-2 | CASSLRPKNIQYF
TRBJ2-5 | TRBV29-1 | CSGDRGGETQYF
TRBJ1-5 | TRBV5-6 | CASSLRGASNQPQHF
TRBJ1-5 | TRBV4-1 | CASSLPGQGRNQPQHF
TRBJ1-4 | TRBV5-8 | CASSPGQRLGWEKLFF
TRBJ1-3 | TRBV20-1 | CSATQGWGNTIYF
TRBJ1-1 | TRBV5-1 | CASSLARFGEAFF
TRBJ2-1 | TRBV28 | CASSSTSGGARLFF
TRBJ2-5 | TRBV7-2 | CASSLAQGAPQETQYF
TRBJ2-7 | TRBV12-3/TRBV12-4 | CASSSDQRDEQYF
TRBJ2-2 | TRBV20-1 | CSARVRPGANTGELFF
TRBJ2-1 | TRBV5-1 | CASSLATGGAYNEQFF
TRBJ2-7 | TRBV4-1 | CASSRSEGGASYEQYF
TRBJ1-1 | TRBV20-1 | CSARDVSGETEAFF
TRBJ1-5 | TRBV6-1 | CASREDYGNQPQHF
TRBJ2-7 | TRBV6-1 | CASSNSGSSYEQYF
TRBJ2-3 | TRBV6-1 | CASKLGTGVSTDTQYF
TRBJ2-1 | TRBV7-8 | CASSYQGYNEQFF
TRBJ2-5 | TRBV20-1 | CSARGGGLGQETQYF
TRBJ1-3 | TRBV5-5 | CASLREFGNTIYF
TRBJ1-6 | TRBV7-2 | CASSLALGQPNSPLHF
TRBJ1-4 | TRBV2 | CASSPQGGLRAF
TRBJ1-1 | TRBV5-1 | CASYLSPRGSEAFF
TRBJ1-5 | TRBV7-2 | CASSLVSVGPQHF
TRBJ2-3 | TRBV20-1 | CSARDGTSGTDTQYF
TRBJ2-7 | TRBV5-1 | CASSLGGGQGVYEQYF
TRBJ2-1 | TRBV12-3/TRBV12-4 | CASTKTSGGTYNEQFF
TRBJ2-7 | TRBV7-8 | CASSFLDRGLDEQYF
TRBJ1-2 | TRBV20-1 | CSARVEGGAYYGYTF
TRBJ2-1 | TRBV6-2/TRBV6-3 | CASSYVQASNEQFF
TRBJ2-7 | TRBV20-1 | CSALKLAGGSYEQYF
TRBJ2-7 | TRBV2 | CASSEDVSLRSGEQYF
TRBJ2-5 | TRBV20-1 | CSARDGGTPSETQYF
TRBJ2-1 | TRBV2 | CASSAAAGRVGNEQFF
TRBJ2-1 | TRBV29-1 | CSVESGFEQFF
TRBJ2-1 | TRBV19 | CASRYRGHDEQYF
TRBJ1-1 | TRBV20-1 | CSARERAMTGEAFF
TRBJ1-2 | TRBV7-2 | CASSLQGAANYGYTF
TRBJ2-3 | TRBV6-2/TRBV6-3 | CASSSGAEADTQYF
TRBJ2-1 | TRBV4-1 | CASSQVPDTEQFF